The following is a T cell receptor (beta chain) sequence with its context. This entry is derived from a study of shared clonotypes between healthy human individuals. Study-wide context: The plates for each donor numbered three CD4 naive, three CD4 memory, two CD8 naive and one CD8 memory.

Terminally differentiated effector memory CD45RA+ cells were excluded from the naive CD8 cells, which were CD45RO-negative and positively selected for CCR7. Evenly divided among several immunoSEQ plates was the genomic DNA of each subset. Per the study methods: Junction-only sequences without quality scores came from ImmunoSEQ, so filtering differed. Profiled with immunoSEQ multiplex PCR; TCRdb holds only in-frame clones, not every one. V, J and clone size were drawn from that table, and D and trimming were deduced from the DNA. The sample holds millions of clones, about 92% seen once. This clonotype was sampled from a man aged 18 to 35 in good health. Some clones in this sample may be carry-over from other donors' samples. Sequencing was done on a sample of naive CD8+ T cells from PBMCs.

The CDR3, as DNA: TGTGCCAGCAGCGCAGGGGGGACGAACACTGAAGCTTTCTTT. Its protein product is CASSAGGTNTEAFF. V usage is TRBV6-1 and J usage is TRBJ1-1; 7 bases match TRBD1. Germline CDR1 reads MNHNS; CDR2 reads SASEGT. The CDR3 is 14 amino acids. Trimming removed 6 bases from V and 1 base from J; junction bases left unmatched: 5.